This T cell receptor (beta chain) was found in a study of T cell changes during pregnancy in multiple sclerosis. CDR1 is LGHNA and CDR2 is YSLEER in the germline V gene. V was clipped by 1 base and J by 1 base, with 6 bases between them. The CDR3 loop spans 14 amino acids. This table comes from immunoSEQ multiplex PCR, and its TCRdb copy is limited to in-frame clones, with some not included. The sample records under 85,000 clones, roughly 90% being singletons. The material sequenced was CD4+ T cells from peripheral blood mononuclear cells, taken in the third trimester of pregnancy. This chain connects TRBV4-3 to TRBJ2-3; possibly TRBD2 for D (6 bases). This sequence was found in a female donor in good health, enrolled as a control in a pregnancy study. CDR3 residues: CASSQAGGTDTQYF. CDR3 sequence (DNA): TGCGCCAGCAGCCAAGCGGGGGGCACAGATACGCAGTATTTT.